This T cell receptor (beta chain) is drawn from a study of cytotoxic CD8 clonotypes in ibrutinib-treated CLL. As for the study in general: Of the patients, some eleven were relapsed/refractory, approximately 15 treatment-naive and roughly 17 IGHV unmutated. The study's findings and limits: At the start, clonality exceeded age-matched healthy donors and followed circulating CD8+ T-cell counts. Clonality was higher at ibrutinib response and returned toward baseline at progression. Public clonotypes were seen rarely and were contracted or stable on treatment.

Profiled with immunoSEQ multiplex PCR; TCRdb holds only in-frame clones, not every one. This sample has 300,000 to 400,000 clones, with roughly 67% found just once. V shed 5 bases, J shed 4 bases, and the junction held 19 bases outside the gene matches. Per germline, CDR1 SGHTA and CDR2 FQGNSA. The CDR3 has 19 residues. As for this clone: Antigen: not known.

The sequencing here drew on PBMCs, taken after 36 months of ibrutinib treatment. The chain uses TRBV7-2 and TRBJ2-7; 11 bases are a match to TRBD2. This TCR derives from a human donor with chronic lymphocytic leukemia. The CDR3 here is CASSRPLAGGIVGLYEQYF. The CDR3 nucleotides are TGTGCCAGCAGCCGACCTCTAGCGGGGGGTATTGTCGGGCTATACGAGCAGTACTTC.